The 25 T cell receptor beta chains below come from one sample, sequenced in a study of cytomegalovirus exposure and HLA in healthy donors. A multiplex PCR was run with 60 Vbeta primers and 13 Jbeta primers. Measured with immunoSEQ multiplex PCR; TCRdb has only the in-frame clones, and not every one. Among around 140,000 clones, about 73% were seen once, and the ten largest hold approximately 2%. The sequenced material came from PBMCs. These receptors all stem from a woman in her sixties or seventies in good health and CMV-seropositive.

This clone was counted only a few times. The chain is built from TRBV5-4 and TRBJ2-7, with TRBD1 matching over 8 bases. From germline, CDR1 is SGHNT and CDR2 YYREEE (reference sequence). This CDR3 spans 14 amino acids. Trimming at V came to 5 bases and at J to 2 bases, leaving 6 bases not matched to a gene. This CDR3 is CASSSGGSPYEQYF. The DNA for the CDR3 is TGTGCCAGCAGTTCAGGGGGCTCCCCCTACGAGCAGTACTTC.

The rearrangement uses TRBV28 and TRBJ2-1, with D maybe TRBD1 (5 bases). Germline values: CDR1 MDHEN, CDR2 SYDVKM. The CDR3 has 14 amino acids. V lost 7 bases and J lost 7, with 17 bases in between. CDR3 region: CASKGPPSGNEQFF. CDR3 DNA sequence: TGTGCCAGCAAGGGTCCCCCGTCAGGGAATGAGCAGTTCTTC. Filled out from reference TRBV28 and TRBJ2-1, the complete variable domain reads DVKVTQSSRYLVKRTGEKVFLECVQDMDHENMFWYRQDPGLGLRLIYFSYDVKMKEKGDIPEGYSVSREKKERFSLILESASTNQTSMYLCASKGPPSGNEQFFGPGTRLTVL.

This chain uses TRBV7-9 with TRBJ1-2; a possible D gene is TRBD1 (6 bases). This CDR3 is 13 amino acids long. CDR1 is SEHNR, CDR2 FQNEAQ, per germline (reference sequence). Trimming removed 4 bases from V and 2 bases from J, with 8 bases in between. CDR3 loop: CASSSDSNYGYTF. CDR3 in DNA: TGTGCCAGCAGCTCGGACAGCAACTATGGCTACACCTTC.

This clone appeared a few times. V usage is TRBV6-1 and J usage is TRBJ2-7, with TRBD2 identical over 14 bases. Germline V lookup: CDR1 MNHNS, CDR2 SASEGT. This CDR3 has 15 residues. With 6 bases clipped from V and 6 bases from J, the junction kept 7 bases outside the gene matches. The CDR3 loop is CASRGLAGAGGEQYF. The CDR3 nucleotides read TGTGCCAGCAGGGGACTAGCGGGAGCGGGTGGCGAGCAGTACTTC.

CDR3 bases: TGTGCCAGCAGTTTAGATAGTCCTTCGGGTGGCTACACCTTC. It translates to CASSLDSPSGGYTF. The V call is TRBV28, the J call TRBJ1-2; D gene unclear. The CDR3 has 14 residues. Trimming shortened V by 2 bases and J by 7 bases, and 14 bases separated the two germline ends. In germline, CDR1 is MDHEN, CDR2 SYDVKM.

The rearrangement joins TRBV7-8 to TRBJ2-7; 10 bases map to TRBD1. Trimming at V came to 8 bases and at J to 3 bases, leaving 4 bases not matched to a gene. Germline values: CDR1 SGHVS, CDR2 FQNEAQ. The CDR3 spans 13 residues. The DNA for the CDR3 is TGTGCCAGCGGAAGGACAGGGGGCTACGAGCAGTACTTC. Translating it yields CASGRTGGYEQYF.

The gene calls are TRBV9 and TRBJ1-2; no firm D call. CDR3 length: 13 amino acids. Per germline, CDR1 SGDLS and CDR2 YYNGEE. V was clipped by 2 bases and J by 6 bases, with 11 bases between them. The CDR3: CASSVSAVNGYTF. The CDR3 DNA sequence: TGTGCCAGCAGCGTTTCGGCGGTAAATGGCTACACCTTC.

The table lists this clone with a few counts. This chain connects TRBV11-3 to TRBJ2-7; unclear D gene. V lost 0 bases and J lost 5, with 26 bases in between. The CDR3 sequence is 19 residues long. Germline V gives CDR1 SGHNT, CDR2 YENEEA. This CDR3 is CASSLDEVPNCLGRDEQYF. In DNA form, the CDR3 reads TGTGCCAGCAGCTTAGATGAGGTCCCCAACTGCCTGGGTCGGGACGAGCAGTACTTC.

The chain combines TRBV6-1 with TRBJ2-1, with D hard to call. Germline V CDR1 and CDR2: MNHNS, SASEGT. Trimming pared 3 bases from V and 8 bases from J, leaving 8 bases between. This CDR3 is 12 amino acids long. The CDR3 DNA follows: TGTGCCAGCAGTGATGTACTCGATGAGCAGTTCTTC. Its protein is CASSDVLDEQFF.

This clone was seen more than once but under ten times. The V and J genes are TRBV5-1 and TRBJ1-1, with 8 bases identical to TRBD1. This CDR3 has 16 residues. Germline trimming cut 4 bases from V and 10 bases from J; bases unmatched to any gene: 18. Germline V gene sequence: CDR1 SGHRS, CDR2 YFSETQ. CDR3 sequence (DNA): TGCGCCAGCAGCACGGGACAGGAACAACGCACAGCCGGAGCTTTCTTT. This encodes CASSTGQEQRTAGAFF.

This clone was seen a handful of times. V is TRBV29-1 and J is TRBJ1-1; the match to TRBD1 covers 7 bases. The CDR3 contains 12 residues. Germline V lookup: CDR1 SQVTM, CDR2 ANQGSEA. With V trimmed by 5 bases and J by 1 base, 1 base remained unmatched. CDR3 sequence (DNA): TGCAGCGTTTGGGACAGGAACACTGAAGCTTTCTTT. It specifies CSVWDRNTEAFF.

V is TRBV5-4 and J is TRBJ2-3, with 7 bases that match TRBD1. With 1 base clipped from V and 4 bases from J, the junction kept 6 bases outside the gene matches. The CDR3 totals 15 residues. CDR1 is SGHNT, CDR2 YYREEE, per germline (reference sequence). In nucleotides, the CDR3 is TGTGCCAGCAGCTTGAGGACAGGTAGCTCAGATACGCAGTATTTT. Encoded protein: CASSLRTGSSDTQYF.

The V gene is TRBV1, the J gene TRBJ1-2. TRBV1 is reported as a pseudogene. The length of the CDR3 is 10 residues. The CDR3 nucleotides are TGCACCAGCAGCCCACCCGGGGGTACCTTC. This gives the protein CTSSPPGGTF.

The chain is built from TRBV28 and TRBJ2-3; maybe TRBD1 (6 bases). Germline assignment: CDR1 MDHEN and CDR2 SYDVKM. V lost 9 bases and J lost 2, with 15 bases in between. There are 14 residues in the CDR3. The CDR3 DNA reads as TGTGCCAGTCAGGGGCGGGCTTACACAGATACGCAGTATTTT. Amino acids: CASQGRAYTDTQYF.

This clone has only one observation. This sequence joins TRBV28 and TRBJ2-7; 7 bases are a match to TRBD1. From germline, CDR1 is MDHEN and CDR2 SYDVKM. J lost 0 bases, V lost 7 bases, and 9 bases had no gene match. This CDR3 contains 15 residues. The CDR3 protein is CASTFATGSSYEQYF. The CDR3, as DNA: TGTGCCAGCACCTTCGCGACAGGGAGCTCCTACGAGCAGTACTTC.

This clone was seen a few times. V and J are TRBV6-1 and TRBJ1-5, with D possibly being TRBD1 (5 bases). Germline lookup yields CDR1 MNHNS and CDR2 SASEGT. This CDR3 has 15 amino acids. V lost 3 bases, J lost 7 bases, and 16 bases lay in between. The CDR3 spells CASSESGTAWQPQHF. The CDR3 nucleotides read TGTGCCAGCAGTGAGTCCGGGACTGCCTGGCAGCCCCAGCATTTT.

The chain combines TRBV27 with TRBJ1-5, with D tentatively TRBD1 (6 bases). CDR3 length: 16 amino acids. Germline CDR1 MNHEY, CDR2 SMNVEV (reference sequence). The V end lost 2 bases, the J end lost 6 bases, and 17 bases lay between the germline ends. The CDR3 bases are TGTGCCAGCAGTTTACATCGTGGGGGGGCAGGTCAGCCCCAGCATTTT. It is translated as CASSLHRGGAGQPQHF.

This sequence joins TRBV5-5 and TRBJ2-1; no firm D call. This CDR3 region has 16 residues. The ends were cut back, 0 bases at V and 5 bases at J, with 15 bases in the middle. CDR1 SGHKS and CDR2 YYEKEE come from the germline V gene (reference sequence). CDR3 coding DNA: TGTGCCAGCAGCTTGGTGTCTGACGCTAGGCACAATGAGCAGTTCTTC. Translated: CASSLVSDARHNEQFF.

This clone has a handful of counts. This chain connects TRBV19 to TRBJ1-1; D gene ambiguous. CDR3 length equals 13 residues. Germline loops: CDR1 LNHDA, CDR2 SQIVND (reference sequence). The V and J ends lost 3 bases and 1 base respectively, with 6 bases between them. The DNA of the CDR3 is TGTGCCAGTAGTATCCAGAAGAACACTGAAGCTTTCTTT. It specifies CASSIQKNTEAFF.

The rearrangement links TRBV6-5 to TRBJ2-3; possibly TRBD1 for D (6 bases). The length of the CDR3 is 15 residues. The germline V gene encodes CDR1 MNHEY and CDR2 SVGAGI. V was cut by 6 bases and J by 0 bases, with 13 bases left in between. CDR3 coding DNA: TGTGCCAGCAGCAAGGACAGTACTAGCACAGATACGCAGTATTTT. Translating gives CASSKDSTSTDTQYF.

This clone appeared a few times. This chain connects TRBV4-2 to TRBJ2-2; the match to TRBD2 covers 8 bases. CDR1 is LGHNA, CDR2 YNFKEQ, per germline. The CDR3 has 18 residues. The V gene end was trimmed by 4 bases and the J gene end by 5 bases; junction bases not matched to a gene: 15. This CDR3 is CASSPEEGRGLGTGELFF. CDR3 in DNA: TGTGCCAGCAGCCCCGAAGAGGGGCGGGGACTAGGAACCGGGGAGCTGTTTTTT.

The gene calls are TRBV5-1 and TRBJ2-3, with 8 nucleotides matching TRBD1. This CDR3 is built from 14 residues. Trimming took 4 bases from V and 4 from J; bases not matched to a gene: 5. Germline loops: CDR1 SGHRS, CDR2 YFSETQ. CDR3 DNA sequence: TGCGCCAGCAGCCCCGGACAGGGTTCAGATACGCAGTATTTT. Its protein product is CASSPGQGSDTQYF. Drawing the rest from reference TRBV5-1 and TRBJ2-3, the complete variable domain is KAGVTQTPRYLIKTRGQQVTLSCSPISGHRSVSWYQQTPGQGLQFLFEYFSETQRNKGNFPGRFSGRQFSNSRSEMNVSTLELGDSALYLCASSPGQGSDTQYFGPGTRLTVL.

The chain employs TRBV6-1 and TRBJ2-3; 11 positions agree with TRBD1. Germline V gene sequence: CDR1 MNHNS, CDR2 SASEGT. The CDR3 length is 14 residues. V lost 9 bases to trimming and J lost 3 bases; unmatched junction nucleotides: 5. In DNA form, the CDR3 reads TGTGCCAGGGCGGACAGGGGGCTTACAGATACGCAGTATTTT. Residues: CARADRGLTDTQYF.

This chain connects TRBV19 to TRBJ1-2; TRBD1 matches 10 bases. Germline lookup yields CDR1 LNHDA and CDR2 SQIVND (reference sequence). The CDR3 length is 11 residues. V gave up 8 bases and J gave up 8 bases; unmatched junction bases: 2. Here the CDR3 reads CASGQGGGYTF. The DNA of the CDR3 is TGTGCCAGTGGACAGGGGGGAGGCTACACCTTC.

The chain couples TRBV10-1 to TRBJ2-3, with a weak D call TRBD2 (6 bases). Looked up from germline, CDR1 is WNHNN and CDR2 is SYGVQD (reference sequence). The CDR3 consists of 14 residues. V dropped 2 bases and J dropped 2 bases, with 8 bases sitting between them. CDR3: CASSEAGITDTQYF. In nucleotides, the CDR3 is TGCGCCAGCAGTGAGGCGGGGATCACAGATACGCAGTATTTT.